This TCR beta chain was captured in a study of blood T cell repertoires in COVID-19. Study-wide context: Samples came from the United States, Italy and Spain, spanning acute and convalescent COVID-19. PBMCs, B-cell-depleted T cells, or T cells provided the cDNA or gDNA that made up the material.

The CDR3 has 15 amino acids. V gave up 0 bases and J gave up 3 bases, with 13 bases separating them. Germline CDR1 is SGHRS and CDR2 is YFSETQ. Under the authors' procedure: Amplifying reference gene primers gave estimates of nucleated cell counts. Here immunoSEQ multiplex PCR was the method, and the copy in TCRdb shows in-frame clones only, minus some. V and J calls and clone size are those listed in that table; D and trimming were worked out from the DNA. The sample records about 190,000 clones, around 82% being singletons. Patients at the Seattle site were enrolled during active infection and followed longitudinally.

This TCR derives from a man aged 80 or over with COVID-19, enrolled during active disease. This chain joins TRBV5-1 and TRBJ2-7, with D possibly matching TRBD1 (7 bases). The specimen was peripheral blood. CDR3 nucleotides: TGCGCCAGCAGCTTGGGTCAGGGGGGTTTCTACGAGCAGTACTTC. Translated, it gives CASSLGQGGFYEQYF.